The 20 T cell receptor beta chains in this list originate from one sample, sequenced in a study of molecular identifiers for immune sequencing clone quantification. TCRdb processed the PCR reads anew with MiXCR; each CDR3 protein has one entry. Of about half a million distinct CDR3 sequences in the sample, 25% are singletons; the top ten hold under 0.8%. Sequencing input: naive CD8+ T cells from blood, with Jurkat cell RNA spiked in. Subset denoted: FACS-sorted CD8+CD4-CCR7+CD45RA+ naive T cells. The receptors were sampled from a human donor in good health. Some libraries in this study had Jurkat cell RNA spiked in.

With regard to this clonotype: A much larger clonotype is one base distant, so this may be a read error. This sequence joins TRBV25-1 and TRBJ1-1; D is uncertain. The germline CDR1 and CDR2 sequences are MGHDK and SYGVNS. The CDR3 consists of 12 residues. CDR3 DNA sequence: TGTGCCACCCGATGGAGGGAAACTGGAGCTTTCTTT. Amino acids: CATRWRETGAFF.

This clonotype appeared a single time. This chain links TRBV19 with TRBJ2-7; TRBD2 matches at 7 bases. The CDR3 spans 15 residues. The V gene's germline CDR1 is LNHDA and CDR2 SQIVND (reference sequence). V shed 10 bases and J 2 bases; nucleotides not matched to a gene: 14. CDR3 protein: CAIGPSSGATYEQYF. The CDR3 nucleotides are TGTGCCATCGGACCTTCGAGCGGGGCTACCTACGAGCAGTACTTC.

This clonotype was observed at least ten times. The chain recombines TRBV28 with TRBJ2-7; the D gene is possibly TRBD1 (6 bases). The V and J ends lost 5 bases and 2 bases respectively, with 13 bases between them. There are 14 residues in the CDR3. Looked up from germline, CDR1 is MDHEN and CDR2 is SYDVKM. The chain's CDR3 is CASSGWDTTYEQYF. The DNA for the CDR3 is TGTGCCAGCAGTGGATGGGACACTACCTACGAGCAGTACTTC.

Note on this clonotype: This may be a read error, as it is one base from a much larger clone. The missing conserved phenylalanine or tryptophan at the end of this CDR3 makes a read error likely. The chain couples TRBV12-5 to TRBJ2-7; perhaps TRBD1 as D (5 bases). The germline V and J ends were trimmed by 7 bases and 3 bases, with 16 bases remaining between them. CDR3 length: 14 amino acids. Per the germline V gene, CDR1 is LGHNT and CDR2 is FRNRAP. The CDR3 here is CASAFGPGIYEQYS. CDR3 in DNA: TGTGCTAGTGCCTTTGGCCCAGGGATCTACGAGCAGTACTCC.

A note on this clonotype: One end of the junction fails to match germline, which may point to a read error. CDR3 DNA sequence: TGTGCCAGCAGTAGGGGGGGAACGAACGCTGAAGCTTTCTTT. Amino acids: CASSRGGTNAEAFF. The V gene is TRBV6-5, the J gene TRBJ1-1; D possibly corresponds to TRBD1 (6 bases). The length of the CDR3 is 14 residues. The germline CDR1 and CDR2 sequences are MNHEY and SVGAGI.

This clonotype was counted between two and nine times. The V gene is TRBV4-3, the J gene TRBJ1-3; perhaps TRBD1 as D (5 bases). Trimming cost V 0 bases and J 4 bases, with 13 bases left between them. Germline CDR1 and CDR2: LGHNA and YSLEER. The CDR3 covers 16 residues. The CDR3 region is CASSQDGGFSGNTIYF. CDR3 nucleotide sequence: TGCGCCAGCAGCCAAGATGGGGGGTTCTCAGGAAACACCATATATTTT.

This clonotype was counted at least ten times. This sequence joins TRBV7-2 and TRBJ2-2; 13 bases are a match to TRBD2. Trimming cost V 5 bases and J 5 bases; bases outside gene matches: 8. This CDR3 is 17 amino acids long. Germline loops: CDR1 SGHTA, CDR2 FQGNSA. The chain's CDR3 is CASSLGLAGAMTGELFF. The CDR3 DNA sequence: TGTGCCAGCAGCCTAGGACTAGCGGGAGCAATGACCGGGGAGCTGTTTTTT.

Points on this clonotype: No conserved phenylalanine or tryptophan ends this CDR3, so it is likely a read error. V gene TRBV6-1 combines with J gene TRBJ1-1, with no clear D. V lost 4 bases, J lost 7 bases, and 16 bases lay in between. The CDR3 runs to 14 residues. Germline V gives CDR1 MNHNS, CDR2 SASEGT. CDR3 bases: TGTGCCAGCAGTGCCCCCGGGTATATCGATGAAGCTTTCCTT. The encoded protein is CASSAPGYIDEAFL.

The rearrangement joins TRBV9 to TRBJ2-5, with D tentatively TRBD1 or TRBD2 (6 bases each). The CDR3 consists of 15 residues. Germline V gene lookup returns CDR1 SGDLS and CDR2 YYNGEE. The ends were cut back, 3 bases at V and 2 bases at J, with 14 bases in the middle. CDR3 residues: CASSAGGAGQETQYF. In DNA form, the CDR3 reads TGTGCCAGCAGCGCCGGGGGCGCCGGACAAGAGACCCAGTACTTC.

About this clonotype itself: This may stem from a read error, because a much larger clone lies one nucleotide away. The chain links TRBV29-1 to TRBJ2-2; D may be TRBD2 (5 bases). Germline CDR1 is SQVTM and CDR2 is ANQGSEA. This CDR3 region has 12 residues. For the CDR3, the DNA is TGCAGCGTTCGACTATACACCGGGGAGCCGTTTTTT. This encodes CSVRLYTGEPFF.

J is TRBJ1-1 and V is TRBV9; no clear D. Trimming cost V 2 bases and J 3 bases, with 11 bases left between them. CDR1 and CDR2 (germline): SGDLS, YYNGEE. This CDR3 has 14 residues. The CDR3 nucleotides read TGTGCCAGCAGCGTTAGATCCTGGGACACTGAAGCTTTCTTT. Protein sequence: CASSVRSWDTEAFF.

This clonotype was detected ten times or more. The CDR3, as DNA: TGCAGCGTTGTGGGGGAGGGCGCCGAGCAGTACTTC. This codes for CSVVGEGAEQYF. This sequence joins TRBV29-1 and TRBJ2-7; the match to TRBD2 covers 7 bases. This CDR3 has 12 amino acids. Germline CDR1 is SQVTM and CDR2 is ANQGSEA. Trimming removed 4 bases from V and 6 bases from J; junction bases left unmatched: 6.

The chain combines TRBV4-1 with TRBJ2-1; D might be TRBD1 or TRBD2, each matching 5 bases. This CDR3 comprises 16 residues. The germline V gene has CDR1 MGHRA and CDR2 YSYEKL. Trimming left V 0 bases short and J 10 bases short, with 19 bases between. As DNA, the CDR3 is TGCGCCAGCAGCCAAGAGCCGGGACCCCGACCTCTGGAGCAGTTCTTC. Protein: CASSQEPGPRPLEQFF.

This clonotype was seen ten or more times. The chain joins TRBV19 to TRBJ2-7; 7 bases are a match to TRBD1. Germline V CDR1 and CDR2: LNHDA, SQIVND (reference sequence). Unmatched junction bases numbered 9, after V lost 5 bases and J lost 2 bases. This CDR3 contains 15 residues. The CDR3 DNA reads TGTGCCAGTAGTCATAACGCCGGGACAGCCTACGAGCAGTACTTC. It yields the protein CASSHNAGTAYEQYF.

CDR3 protein: CASSQLFGTVVITGELFF. The CDR3 nucleotides read TGCGCCAGCAGTCAACTCTTTGGGACAGTAGTAATTACCGGGGAGCTGTTTTTT. V gene TRBV23-1 combines with J gene TRBJ2-2, with 7 bases lining up with TRBD1. TRBV23-1 is labeled an ORF, and its function is uncertain. The length of the CDR3 is 18 residues. V was clipped by 2 bases and J by 5 bases; unmatched bases: 14.

This clonotype was counted at least ten times. The chain has TRBV24-1 and TRBJ2-3; tentatively, D is TRBD1 (6 bases). Germline V gene sequence: CDR1 KGHDR, CDR2 SFDVKD. The CDR3 extends over 17 amino acids. Trimming took off 1 base at V and 9 bases at J, with 22 bases between the two ends. CDR3 bases: TGTGCCACCAGTGATTTTAAGGACAGTCGGATCTTGGAGACGCAGTATTTT. Encoded protein: CATSDFKDSRILETQYF.

This clonotype was recorded at least ten times. V and J are TRBV29-1 and TRBJ2-1, with D perhaps given as TRBD1 or TRBD2 (5 bases each). Germline V lookup: CDR1 SQVTM, CDR2 ANQGSEA. Trimming removed 4 bases at V and 4 bases at J, with 14 bases between. This CDR3 has 14 amino acids. The CDR3 here is CSVVSGTGYNEQFF. The CDR3 DNA sequence: TGCAGCGTTGTTTCTGGGACGGGGTACAATGAGCAGTTCTTC.

The genes are TRBV5-1 and TRBJ1-1; tentative D call: TRBD1 (6 bases). Looked up from germline, CDR1 is SGHRS and CDR2 is YFSETQ. This CDR3 is 14 amino acids long. With 3 bases removed from V and 5 bases from J, the gap between germline ends came to 14 bases. The CDR3 DNA sequence: TGCGCCAGCAGCTCGACAGGAGATCCGACTGAAGCTTTCTTT. This sequence encodes CASSSTGDPTEAFF.

The sample holds many counts of this clonotype. The chain combines TRBV7-8 with TRBJ2-7; the D is unclear. This CDR3 has 15 amino acids. Germline V gene data show CDR1 as SGHVS and CDR2 as FQNEAQ. Trimming stripped 5 bases from V and 5 bases from J, with 19 bases between. CDR3: CASSPGPHSGHEQYF. The CDR3 nucleotides read TGTGCCAGCAGCCCCGGGCCCCACTCCGGCCACGAGCAGTACTTC.

This chain connects TRBV20-1 to TRBJ2-1; D gene uncertain. The V end lost 4 bases, the J end lost 8 bases, and 3 bases lay between the germline ends. Germline-derived CDR1 and CDR2 are DFQATT and SNEGSKA (reference sequence). This CDR3 has 9 amino acids. CDR3: CSATYEQFF. The DNA of the CDR3 is TGCAGTGCTACCTATGAGCAGTTCTTC.